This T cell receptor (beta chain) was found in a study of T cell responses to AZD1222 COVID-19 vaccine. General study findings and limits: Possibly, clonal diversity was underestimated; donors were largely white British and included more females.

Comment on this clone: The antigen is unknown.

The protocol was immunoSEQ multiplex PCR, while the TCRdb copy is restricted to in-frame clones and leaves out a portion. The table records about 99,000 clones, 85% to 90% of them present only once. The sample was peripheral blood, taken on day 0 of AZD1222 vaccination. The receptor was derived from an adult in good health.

CDR3 nucleotides: TGTGCCAGCTCCGGACAGGTTAATTCACCCCTCCACTTT. Its protein product is CASSGQVNSPLHF. J is TRBJ1-6 and V is TRBV18; 7 bases map to TRBD1. Germline values: CDR1 KGHSH, CDR2 LQKENI. This CDR3 has 13 residues. Germline trimming cut 6 bases from V and 6 bases from J; bases unmatched to any gene: 2.